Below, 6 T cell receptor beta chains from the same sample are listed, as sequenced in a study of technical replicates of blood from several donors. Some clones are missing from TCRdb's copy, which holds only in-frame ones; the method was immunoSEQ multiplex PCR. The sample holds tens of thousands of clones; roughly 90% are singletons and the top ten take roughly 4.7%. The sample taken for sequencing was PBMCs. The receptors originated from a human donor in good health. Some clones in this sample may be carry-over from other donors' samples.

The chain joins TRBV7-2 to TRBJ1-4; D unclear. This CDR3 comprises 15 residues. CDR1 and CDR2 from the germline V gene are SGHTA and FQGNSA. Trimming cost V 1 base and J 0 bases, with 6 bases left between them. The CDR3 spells CASSLDSATNEKLFF. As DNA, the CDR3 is TGTGCCAGCAGCTTAGACTCCGCAACTAATGAAAAACTGTTTTTT.

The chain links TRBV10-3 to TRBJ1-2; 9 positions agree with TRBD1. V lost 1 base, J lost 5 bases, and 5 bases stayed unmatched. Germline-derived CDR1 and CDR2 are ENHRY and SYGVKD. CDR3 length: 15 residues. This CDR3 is CAISEYSGTGYGYTF. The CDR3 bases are TGTGCCATCAGTGAGTACAGCGGGACAGGGTATGGCTACACCTTC.

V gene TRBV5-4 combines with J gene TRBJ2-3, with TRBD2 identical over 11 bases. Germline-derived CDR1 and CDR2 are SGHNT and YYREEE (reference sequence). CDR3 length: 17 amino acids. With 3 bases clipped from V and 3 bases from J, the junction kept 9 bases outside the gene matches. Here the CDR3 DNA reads TGTGCCAGCAGCTCCTATTTTAGCGGGGGGGCAACAGATACGCAGTATTTT. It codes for CASSSYFSGGATDTQYF.

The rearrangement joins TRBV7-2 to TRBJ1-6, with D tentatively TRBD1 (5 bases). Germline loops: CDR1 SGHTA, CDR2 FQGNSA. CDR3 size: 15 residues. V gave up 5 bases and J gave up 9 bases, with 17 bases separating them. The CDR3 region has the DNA TGTGCCAGCAGCCCCCGCAGGGCCATCGGTTCACCCCTCCACTTT. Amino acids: CASSPRRAIGSPLHF.

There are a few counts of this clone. CDR3 nucleotides: TGTGCCAGCAGCCCAGACGGGACTATCAATGAGCAGTTCTTC. It translates to CASSPDGTINEQFF. V usage is TRBV6-4 and J usage is TRBJ2-1; TRBD2 matches 7 bases. Germline V gene data show CDR1 as MRHNA and CDR2 as SNTAGT. CDR3 length: 14 residues. The J segment lost 6 bases and the V segment lost 6 bases, leaving 8 bases of the junction unmatched.

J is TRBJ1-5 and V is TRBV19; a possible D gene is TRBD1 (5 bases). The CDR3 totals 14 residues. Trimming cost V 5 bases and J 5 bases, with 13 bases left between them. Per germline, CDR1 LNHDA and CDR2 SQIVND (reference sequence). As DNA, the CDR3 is TGTGCCAGTAGTGCGCACCAGGGCGATCAGCCCCAGCATTTT. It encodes CASSAHQGDQPQHF.